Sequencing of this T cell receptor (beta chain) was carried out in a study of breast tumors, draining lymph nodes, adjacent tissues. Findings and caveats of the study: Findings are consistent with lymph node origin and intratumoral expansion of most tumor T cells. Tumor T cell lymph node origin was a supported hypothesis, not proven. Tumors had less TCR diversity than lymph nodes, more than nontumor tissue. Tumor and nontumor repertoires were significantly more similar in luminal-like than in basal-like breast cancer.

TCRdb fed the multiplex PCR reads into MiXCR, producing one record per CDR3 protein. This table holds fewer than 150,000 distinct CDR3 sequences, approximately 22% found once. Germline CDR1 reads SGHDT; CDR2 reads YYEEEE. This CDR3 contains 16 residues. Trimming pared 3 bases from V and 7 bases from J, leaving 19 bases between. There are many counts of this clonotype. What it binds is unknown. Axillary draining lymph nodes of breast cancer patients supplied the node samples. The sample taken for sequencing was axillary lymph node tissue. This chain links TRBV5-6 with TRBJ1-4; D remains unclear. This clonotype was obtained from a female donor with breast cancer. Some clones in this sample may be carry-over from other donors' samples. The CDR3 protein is CASSYLSPGAGEKLFF. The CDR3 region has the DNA TGTGCCAGCAGCTATCTAAGCCCTGGAGCGGGTGAAAAACTGTTTTTT.